These 16 T cell receptor beta chains were all obtained from the same sample, sequenced in a study of graft-versus-host responses after intestinal transplantation (dated by TCRdb to the early 2020s). Libraries were constructed by the immunoSEQ multiplex PCR assay. TCRdb provides this immuneACCESS table in a form limited to in-frame rearrangements. Some clones are lacking; in checked studies, under half of them reflect an unresolved V gene, and why the rest are absent is not known. The sample contains around 19,000 clones, roughly half of them found a single time. Almost 0.9% of the sample lies in the top ten. Interpreted using the paper, the time point label stands for: cells obtained before transplantation from donor or recipient. The sequencing used alloreactive CD4+ T cells from a mixed lymphocyte reaction culture, collected before intestinal transplant. What the cell subset or site label conveys for this sample: CFSE-low proliferating T cells sorted from roughly six-day pre-transplant mixed lymphocyte reaction (GvH or HvG direction). The receptor source for this set is a human patient who received an intestinal transplant.

This chain uses TRBV11-1 with TRBJ1-1, with 8 bases aligning to TRBD1. V shed 5 bases, J shed 3 bases, and the junction held 5 bases outside the gene matches. The CDR3 spans 14 residues. CDR1 is SGHAT, CDR2 FQDESV, per germline (reference sequence). The CDR3 region is CASSLRTGYTEAFF. DNA for the CDR3: TGTGCCAGCAGCCTACGGACAGGGTACACTGAAGCTTTCTTT.

This chain connects TRBV10-3 to TRBJ1-1, with a tentative D call TRBD1 (5 bases). The V and J ends lost 0 bases and 5 bases respectively, with 13 bases between them. The germline CDR1 and CDR2 sequences are ENHRY and SYGVKD. This CDR3 spans 15 amino acids. The CDR3, as DNA: TGTGCCATCAGTGAGTCGGCGGGGGGGTGGACTGAAGCTTTCTTT. This gives the protein CAISESAGGWTEAFF.

This chain connects TRBV21-1 to TRBJ1-3. TRBV21-1 counts as a pseudogene. The CDR3 loop spans 16 amino acids. CDR3 amino acids: CASSSLGDEAGNTIYF. The DNA of the CDR3 is TGTGCCAGCAGCTCCCTCGGGGATGAGGCTGGAAACACCATATATTTT.

The V call is TRBV2, the J call TRBJ2-4, with TRBD2 as a possible D gene (6 bases). Looked up from germline, CDR1 is SNHLY and CDR2 is FYNNEI. The V and J ends lost 6 bases and 0 bases respectively, with 18 bases between them. The length of the CDR3 is 17 residues. CDR3 in amino acids: CASRPRDSGLAKNIQYF. As DNA, the CDR3 is TGTGCCAGCAGGCCCCGGGACTCAGGTCTAGCCAAAAACATTCAGTACTTC.

V and J are TRBV10-3 and TRBJ1-2, with 7 bases that match TRBD1. CDR3 size: 12 residues. Germline lookup yields CDR1 ENHRY and CDR2 SYGVKD. V lost 10 bases and J lost 4; bases outside the gene matches: 6. The CDR3 reads CATTGDSYGYTF. The CDR3 DNA reads as TGTGCCACCACCGGGGACAGCTATGGCTACACCTTC.

This chain connects TRBV10-1 to TRBJ2-3; D is uncertain. V was clipped by 4 bases and J by 6 bases, with 11 bases between them. Germline CDR1 WNHNN, CDR2 SYGVQD (reference sequence). The CDR3 totals 13 residues. The CDR3 DNA reads as TGCGCCAGCAGTGTCCTCCGGTCGGATACGCAGTATTTT. Residues: CASSVLRSDTQYF.

The rearrangement links TRBV10-3 to TRBJ1-5; 7 positions match TRBD1. The CDR3 sequence is 13 residues long. The J segment lost 15 bases and the V segment lost 8 bases, leaving 16 bases of the junction unmatched. Germline loops: CDR1 ENHRY, CDR2 SYGVKD. CDR3: CAIGDSPEGVWHF. The CDR3 DNA sequence: TGTGCCATCGGGGACAGCCCCGAAGGGGTATGGCATTTT.

This chain joins TRBV18 and TRBJ1-1; D possibly corresponds to TRBD1 (5 bases). Germline V gene data show CDR1 as KGHSH and CDR2 as LQKENI. CDR3 size: 16 residues. Trimming took 2 bases from V and 10 from J, leaving 23 bases between them. CDR3 loop: CASSPGAPKTPPGAFF. CDR3 nucleotide sequence: TGTGCCAGCTCACCAGGGGCACCAAAGACCCCCCCAGGAGCTTTCTTT.

This rearrangement joins TRBV7-2 to TRBJ2-7; D ambiguous. The V end was cut by 0 bases, the J end by 6 bases, with 3 bases between. This CDR3 has 11 residues. The germline CDR1 and CDR2 sequences are SGHTA and FQGNSA. The CDR3, as DNA: TGTGCCAGCAGCTTAGCCATCGAGCAGTACTTC. It yields the protein CASSLAIEQYF.

The chain is built from TRBV6-6 and TRBJ2-3, with 8 positions matching TRBD2. This CDR3 has 16 residues. The ends lost 2 bases at V and 0 bases at J; junction bases unmatched: 4. Germline V gene lookup returns CDR1 MNHNY and CDR2 SVGAGI (reference sequence). The CDR3 DNA follows: TGTGCCAGCAGTTACGCACGGGGGGGGAGCACAGATACGCAGTATTTT. This translates into CASSYARGGSTDTQYF.

The chain is built from TRBV10-3 and TRBJ2-5, with D possibly being TRBD2 (6 bases). V lost 6 bases to trimming and J lost 0 bases, with 8 bases between them. CDR3 length: 13 amino acids. Looked up from germline, CDR1 is ENHRY and CDR2 is SYGVKD. The CDR3 nucleotides are TGTGCCATCAGCTCGGGGGACCAAGAGACCCAGTACTTC. It translates to CAISSGDQETQYF.

This sequence joins TRBV27 and TRBJ1-5, with TRBD1 as a possible D gene (6 bases). V lost 2 bases to trimming and J lost 0 bases, with 8 bases between them. The CDR3 length is 15 residues. CDR1 and CDR2 from the germline V gene are MNHEY and SMNVEV (reference sequence). The CDR3 protein is CASSLTGYSNQPQHF. The CDR3 nucleotides are TGTGCCAGCAGTTTAACAGGGTATAGCAATCAGCCCCAGCATTTT.

The V call is TRBV7-9, the J call TRBJ1-1; unclear D gene. The germline CDR1 and CDR2 sequences are SEHNR and FQNEAQ (reference sequence). The CDR3 consists of 15 residues. V lost 5 bases and J lost 7, with 20 bases in between. In DNA form, the CDR3 reads TGTGCCAGCAGCCGTTCGACCCTGGGCTGGGTTGAAGCTTTCTTT. Amino acids: CASSRSTLGWVEAFF.

The chain uses TRBV10-3 and TRBJ1-3; D not resolved. The CDR3 is 17 residues long. From germline, CDR1 is ENHRY and CDR2 SYGVKD. Trimming took off 0 bases at V and 0 bases at J, with 12 bases between the two ends. CDR3 bases: TGTGCCATCAGTGAGTCGAGCGGTAAACCCTCTGGAAACACCATATATTTT. Amino acids: CAISESSGKPSGNTIYF.

The chain joins TRBV11-3 to TRBJ2-6; TRBD1 matches 7 bases. CDR1 is SGHNT and CDR2 is YENEEA in the germline V gene. With V trimmed by 1 base and J by 7 bases, 10 bases remained unmatched. The CDR3 has 17 amino acids. This CDR3 reads CASSLGDRSLGANVLTF. The CDR3 DNA reads TGTGCCAGCAGCTTAGGGGACAGATCTCTGGGAGCCAACGTCCTGACTTTC.

CDR3 DNA sequence: TGTGCCAGCTCGGCGGCACTAGGCTACGAGCAGTACTTC. Translation: CASSAALGYEQYF. J is TRBJ2-7 and V is TRBV18; tentatively, D is TRBD2 (5 bases). Germline CDR1 KGHSH, CDR2 LQKENI. V was trimmed by 6 bases and J by 3 bases, leaving 12 bases between them. The length of the CDR3 is 13 residues.